The 24 T cell receptor beta chains in this list originate from one sample, sequenced in a study of early T cells in non-severe SARS-CoV-2 infection. TCRdb independently ran MiXCR on the 5' RACE reads; one entry per CDR3 protein. The repertoire includes about 35,000 distinct CDR3 sequences, 5% to 6.5% of them detected once, and 6% to 9% sits in the top ten. Sequenced material: whole blood. Receptor source: an adult who was a healthcare worker with PCR-confirmed SARS-CoV-2 infection or an uninfected control (not recorded which).

The table lists this clonotype with many counts. The CDR3 bases are TGTGCCAGCAGTTCCGGGTTTGCCTACGAGCAGTACTTC. This gives the protein CASSSGFAYEQYF. This chain connects TRBV27 to TRBJ2-7; D not certain. Trimming shortened V by 4 bases and J by 2 bases, and 9 bases separated the two germline ends. The CDR3 runs 13 residues. Per germline, CDR1 MNHEY and CDR2 SMNVEV (reference sequence).

The sample holds many counts of this clonotype. For the CDR3, the DNA is TGTGCCAGCTCACTAACCGGGACAGGGGTGAACACTGAAGCTTTCTTT. It specifies CASSLTGTGVNTEAFF. The V and J genes are TRBV18 and TRBJ1-1; 10 nucleotides match TRBD1. This CDR3 region has 16 residues. V dropped 4 bases and J dropped 0; count of bases not matched to a gene: 5. Germline lookup yields CDR1 KGHSH and CDR2 LQKENI. Complete variable domain (other parts from reference TRBV18 and TRBJ1-1): NAGVMQNPRHLVRRRGQEARLRCSPMKGHSHVYWYRQLPEEGLKFMVYLQKENIIDESGMPKERFSAEFPKEGPSILRIQQVVRGDSAAYFCASSLTGTGVNTEAFFGQGTRLTVV.

The table lists this clonotype with a few counts. The CDR3 region has the DNA TGTGCCAGCAGCGCACCACCTAGCGGGTTATACAATGAGCAGTTCTTC. This gives the protein CASSAPPSGLYNEQFF. The chain joins TRBV7-2 to TRBJ2-1, with 8 positions matching TRBD2. Germline CDR1 reads SGHTA; CDR2 reads FQGNSA. The J segment lost 4 bases and the V segment lost 5 bases, leaving 10 bases of the junction unmatched. The CDR3 contains 16 residues.

In this sample, this clonotype turned up many times. The chain joins TRBV5-6 to TRBJ2-7, with TRBD1 matching over 7 bases. The CDR3 is 13 residues long. The germline V gene encodes CDR1 SGHDT and CDR2 YYEEEE. After removal of 4 bases from V and 4 bases from J, the junction contained 5 bases not matched to a gene. In DNA, the CDR3 is TGTGCCAGCAGCCTTCCAGGGGGTTACGAGCAGTACTTC. It is translated as CASSLPGGYEQYF.

The V and J genes are TRBV5-1 and TRBJ1-1; D is uncertain. Trimming cost V 6 bases and J 5 bases, with 20 bases left between them. CDR3 length: 15 residues. The germline CDR1 and CDR2 sequences are SGHRS and YFSETQ. The CDR3 DNA follows: TGCGCCAGCACCCACGGACGGGTAGGAGGAACTGAAGCTTTCTTT. It is translated as CASTHGRVGGTEAFF.

This clonotype was observed many times. The rearrangement links TRBV30 to TRBJ1-6, with 12 bases that match TRBD1. Germline CDR1 is GTSNPN and CDR2 is SVGIG (reference sequence). The J segment lost 9 bases and the V segment lost 0 bases, leaving 9 bases of the junction unmatched. This CDR3 region has 17 residues. DNA of the CDR3: TGTGCCTGGAGTGTACTGTCTGGGACAGGGGGCGTTTCACCCCTCCACTTT. This sequence encodes CAWSVLSGTGGVSPLHF.

This clonotype was seen many times. This CDR3 reads CSATDRQETQYF. CDR3 nucleotide sequence: TGCAGTGCTACGGACAGGCAAGAGACCCAGTACTTC. The gene calls are TRBV20-1 and TRBJ2-5, with 7 bases lining up with TRBD1. The CDR3 has 12 amino acids. V was clipped by 4 bases and J by 2 bases; unmatched bases: 1. Germline V lookup: CDR1 DFQATT, CDR2 SNEGSKA (reference sequence).

This clonotype was seen ten or more times. The chain has TRBV30 and TRBJ2-1, with 13 bases fitting TRBD2. V shed 3 bases and J 9 bases; nucleotides not matched to a gene: 8. Germline assignment: CDR1 GTSNPN and CDR2 SVGIG (reference sequence). The CDR3 sequence is 15 residues long. As DNA, the CDR3 is TGTGCCTGGAGGAAGGGGGGACTAGCGGGATTTGAGCAGTTCTTC. Protein: CAWRKGGLAGFEQFF.

This clonotype was picked up many times. This rearrangement joins TRBV20-1 to TRBJ1-2, with a tentative D call TRBD1 (6 bases). Germline CDR1 and CDR2: DFQATT and SNEGSKA (reference sequence). CDR3 size: 16 residues. V gave up 6 bases and J gave up 5 bases, with 25 bases separating them. CDR3: CSAPSLGSGGKYGYTF. The DNA of the CDR3 is TGCAGTGCCCCTTCTCTAGGATCGGGGGGCAAATATGGCTACACCTTC.

The chain uses TRBV6-2 or TRBV6-3 and TRBJ2-7, with D perhaps assigned TRBD1 or TRBD2 (5 bases each). Trimming took off 6 bases at V and 3 bases at J, with 12 bases between the two ends. The germline V gene has CDR1 MNHEY and CDR2 SVGEGT. This CDR3 is built from 13 residues. In DNA form, the CDR3 reads TGTGCCAGCAGAGGGGACCGCCTCTACGAGCAGTACTTC. Its translation: CASRGDRLYEQYF.

This clonotype was seen ten or more times. This chain joins TRBV7-2 and TRBJ1-3; D gene unclear. Germline CDR1 is SGHTA and CDR2 is FQGNSA. V lost 5 bases to trimming and J lost 0 bases, with 11 bases between them. The CDR3 length is 15 residues. The DNA for the CDR3 is TGTGCCAGCAGCCCTGTCCGGTTCTCTGGAAACACCATATATTTT. Protein product: CASSPVRFSGNTIYF.

This clonotype was seen ten or more times. The chain couples TRBV18 to TRBJ1-1; 8 bases map to TRBD1. This CDR3 contains 14 residues. The ends lost 4 bases at V and 1 base at J; junction bases unmatched: 2. The germline gives CDR1 KGHSH, CDR2 LQKENI. The CDR3, as DNA: TGTGCCAGCTCACTCGGACAGGGGAACACTGAAGCTTTCTTT. Its protein is CASSLGQGNTEAFF.

The table lists this clonotype with many counts. The rearrangement uses TRBV7-2 and TRBJ2-7; D possibly corresponds to TRBD2 (5 bases). In germline, CDR1 is SGHTA, CDR2 FQGNSA. Deletions cut 3 bases from V and 9 bases from J, with 18 bases between. This CDR3 region has 14 residues. Here the CDR3 DNA reads TGTGCCAGCAGCTTGAGCAGCGGCCAAAAGTGGCAGTACTTC. Translation: CASSLSSGQKWQYF.

This clonotype was observed many times. The chain uses TRBV19 and TRBJ1-2, with D perhaps matching TRBD1 (6 bases). The CDR3 covers 15 residues. Germline V gives CDR1 LNHDA, CDR2 SQIVND (reference sequence). V lost 3 bases to trimming and J lost 0 bases, with 11 bases between them. The CDR3 protein is CASSIWDKTNYGYTF. The CDR3 nucleotides read TGTGCCAGTAGTATTTGGGACAAGACTAACTATGGCTACACCTTC.

The genes are TRBV6-4 and TRBJ2-1; D unresolved. The CDR3 totals 13 residues. The V end was cut by 6 bases, the J end by 4 bases, with 10 bases between. Germline V gene lookup returns CDR1 MRHNA and CDR2 SNTAGT. As DNA, the CDR3 is TGTGCCAGCAGCGCCGGACCTTACAATGAGCAGTTCTTC. It encodes CASSAGPYNEQFF.

This clonotype was picked up many times. The V call is TRBV7-9, the J call TRBJ2-7, with TRBD1 matching over 10 bases. CDR1 and CDR2 from the germline V gene are SEHNR and FQNEAQ (reference sequence). This CDR3 spans 14 amino acids. Trimming cost V 4 bases and J 7 bases; bases outside gene matches: 7. The DNA for the CDR3 is TGTGCCAGCAGCTCCCGACAGGGGGCGTTGGAGCAGTACTTC. Amino acid sequence: CASSSRQGALEQYF.

In its sample, this clonotype was seen many times. The genes are TRBV7-2 and TRBJ2-3; D is uncertain. V was shortened by 1 base and J by 4 bases, with 9 bases between the two germline ends. CDR3 length: 14 amino acids. The germline V gene encodes CDR1 SGHTA and CDR2 FQGNSA. The CDR3 DNA sequence: TGTGCCAGCAGCTTAGAGGGTGGAGCAGATACGCAGTATTTT. It encodes CASSLEGGADTQYF.

This clonotype is medium-sized. The V call is TRBV6-5, the J call TRBJ2-7; D might be TRBD2 (6 bases). The CDR3 contains 15 residues. V was cut by 5 bases and J by 0 bases, with 14 bases left in between. Germline CDR1 and CDR2: MNHEY and SVGAGI. The CDR3 nucleotides read TGTGCCAGCAGTAGGGAGGCCCCTAGCTCCTACGAGCAGTACTTC. It yields the protein CASSREAPSSYEQYF.

This clonotype was seen a few times. CDR3 in DNA: TGTGCCACCAGTGATCCGCAGGGTGGTGTGTACGAGCAGTACTTC. Amino acids: CATSDPQGGVYEQYF. The chain carries TRBV24-1 and TRBJ2-7, with TRBD1 as a possible D gene (5 bases). The V end was cut by 3 bases, the J end by 4 bases, with 15 bases between. The length of the CDR3 is 15 residues. Germline V gives CDR1 KGHDR, CDR2 SFDVKD.

Concerning this clonotype itself: A much larger clone differs from this one at a single base, so this may be a read error. The chain links TRBV7-9 to TRBJ2-3, with TRBD2 matching 10 bases. Looked up from germline, CDR1 is SEHNR and CDR2 is FQNEAQ (reference sequence). The CDR3 totals 16 residues. CDR3 bases: TGTGTCAGCAGCTTAGCCGGGACTAGCGGCACAGATACGCAGTATTTT. Protein: CVSSLAGTSGTDTQYF.

This clonotype turned up a few times. The V call is TRBV5-1, the J call TRBJ2-7, with D possibly being TRBD2 (5 bases). Trimming shortened V by 7 bases and J by 5 bases, and 22 bases separated the two germline ends. The CDR3 has 15 residues. The germline gives CDR1 SGHRS, CDR2 YFSETQ. CDR3 nucleotides: TGCGCCAGCCGCCCCCAGGACTGGCGAAGGGACGAGCAGTACTTC. As protein: CASRPQDWRRDEQYF.

This clonotype was seen many times. V and J are TRBV3-1 and TRBJ2-1, with D possibly called TRBD1 or TRBD2 (5 bases each). The V end was cut by 4 bases, the J end by 4 bases, with 14 bases between. There are 15 residues in the CDR3. Germline V gene lookup returns CDR1 LGHDT and CDR2 YNNKEL (reference sequence). The CDR3 here is CASSPGSVEYNEQFF. As DNA, the CDR3 is TGTGCCAGCAGCCCAGGGAGCGTGGAGTACAATGAGCAGTTCTTC.

This clonotype was seen ten or more times. The V gene is TRBV7-2, the J gene TRBJ1-3; the D gene is possibly TRBD1 (6 bases). The germline V gene encodes CDR1 SGHTA and CDR2 FQGNSA. V was cut by 5 bases and J by 4 bases, with 9 bases left in between. The CDR3 consists of 13 residues. The DNA of the CDR3 is TGTGCCAGCAGCAGAGGGACAGGAAACACCATATATTTT. Translation: CASSRGTGNTIYF.

The sample holds many counts of this clonotype. V and J are TRBV4-1 and TRBJ2-7; a possible D gene is TRBD1 (6 bases). There are 15 residues in the CDR3. Per germline, CDR1 MGHRA and CDR2 YSYEKL. With 3 bases removed from V and 0 bases from J, the gap between germline ends came to 12 bases. The CDR3 sequence is CASSQWTVSSYEQYF. In DNA form, the CDR3 reads TGCGCCAGCAGCCAGTGGACAGTCAGCTCCTACGAGCAGTACTTC.